Included here is one T cell receptor beta chain sequence, with context. Germline V gives CDR1 SQVTM, CDR2 ANQGSEA. J gave up 4 bases and V 4 bases, and 12 bases lay outside the gene matches. The CDR3 runs 15 residues. This sample is drawn from a study of blood T cell repertoires in COVID-19. Overall study: Whether acute or convalescent, the COVID-19 samples came from the United States, Italy and Spain. Sample material is recorded as cDNA or gDNA derived from T cells, B-cell-depleted T cells, or PBMCs.

As processed by the authors: The authors estimated nucleated cell counts from reference gene primer amplification. The table came from immunoSEQ multiplex PCR; TCRdb's copy has only in-frame clones and leaves some out. V and J calls and clone size are given by that table; D and trimming were obtained from the DNA. The table lists about 260,000 clones, 83% of them singletons. The receptor was isolated from a woman between 50 and 59 years old who had recovered from COVID-19. The chain carries TRBV29-1 and TRBJ2-7, with 8 nucleotides matching TRBD2. Sequenced sample: peripheral blood. The CDR3 sequence is CSVGRGSGGTYEQYF. CDR3 in DNA: TGCAGCGTTGGGCGGGGCAGCGGGGGTACATACGAGCAGTACTTC.